The clone carrying this T cell receptor beta chain has just a few counts. The data belong to a study of cytomegalovirus exposure and HLA in healthy donors. 13 Jbeta primers and 60 Vbeta primers were used for the PCR. The method was immunoSEQ multiplex PCR; TCRdb's version includes in-frame clones alone and lacks a portion of them. Of about 73,000 clones in the sample, 65% to 70% are singletons; the top ten hold approximately 7%. The CDR3 has 16 amino acids. Trimming took off 2 bases at V and 0 bases at J, with 12 bases between the two ends. The V gene's germline CDR1 is MRHNA and CDR2 SNTAGT. The sample consisted of PBMCs. This receptor was taken from a woman between 50 and 59 years old in good health and CMV-seropositive. The chain employs TRBV6-4 and TRBJ2-3, with a tentative D call TRBD2 (6 bases). The CDR3 bases are TGTGCCAGCAGTGACCGAGCGGGTCATAGCACAGATACGCAGTATTTT. This sequence encodes CASSDRAGHSTDTQYF.